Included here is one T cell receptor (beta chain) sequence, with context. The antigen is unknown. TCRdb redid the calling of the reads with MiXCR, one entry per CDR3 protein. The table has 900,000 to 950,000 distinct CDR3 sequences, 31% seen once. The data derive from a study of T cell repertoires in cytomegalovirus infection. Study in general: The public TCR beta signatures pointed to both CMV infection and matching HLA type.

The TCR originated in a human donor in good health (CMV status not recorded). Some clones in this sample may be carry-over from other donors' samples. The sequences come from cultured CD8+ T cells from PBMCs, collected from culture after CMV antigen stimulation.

CDR3 nucleotides: TGCAGTGCTAGAGAATGGGGGCGCGGAAACACCGGGGAGCTGTTTTTT. This codes for CSAREWGRGNTGELFF. The V and J genes are TRBV20-1 and TRBJ2-2, with D tentatively TRBD1 (6 bases). V was trimmed by 0 bases and J by 2 bases, leaving 13 bases between them. This CDR3 has 16 amino acids. Looked up from germline, CDR1 is DFQATT and CDR2 is SNEGSKA (reference sequence).